This record covers a single T cell receptor beta chain. The antigen remains unidentified. The data belong to a study of cytomegalovirus exposure and HLA in healthy donors. Across the whole study: There were some 400 genotyped donors. Of these, about 81% fell in the genetic ancestry cluster associated with self-reported Caucasian donors. Study-level findings and limits: Presence/absence analyses treated sequencing depth as roughly uniform across donors. Rare TCR sequences dominated, though some public TCRs recurred in many donors.

The CDR3 runs 12 residues. The germline gives CDR1 MDHEN, CDR2 SYDVKM. V lost 6 bases to trimming and J lost 12 bases; unmatched junction nucleotides: 11. Both 60 Vbeta primers and 13 Jbeta primers went into the PCR. TCRdb's copy holds only in-frame clones and misses some; the assay was immunoSEQ multiplex PCR. This table holds under 200,000 clones. The sequenced material came from PBMCs. The sequence was obtained from a man in his thirties or forties in good health and CMV-seronegative. The chain recombines TRBV28 with TRBJ2-7, with 7 bases lining up with TRBD1. CDR3 protein: CASSTPEDRPYF. For the CDR3, the DNA is TGTGCCAGCAGCACCCCAGAGGACAGGCCGTACTTC.